The source of this T cell receptor (beta chain) is a study of cytomegalovirus exposure and HLA in healthy donors. The validation cohort, a group of under 150 subjects, included the donors and was separate from the roughly 700-subject first cohort. Trimming cost V 0 bases and J 7 bases; bases outside gene matches: 15. CDR3 length: 19 residues. Germline CDR1 and CDR2: SGHTA and FQGTGA. Broader study findings: First-cohort TCR clusters were later found to tend to co-occur in the 120 validation repertoires. A few CMV-associated chains were confirmed in vitro to be specific for CMV antigens. The study listed roughly 150 cytomegalovirus-associated TCR beta chains.

Data came from immunoSEQ multiplex PCR; TCRdb stores just in-frame clones and leaves some out. This table holds approximately 170,000 clones, about 89% found once. As for this clone: The antigen is unknown.

The sample consisted of PBMCs. The rearrangement links TRBV7-3 to TRBJ2-1; 10 bases fit TRBD2. The TCR sequence derives from a woman aged 18-29 years in good health and CMV-seropositive. Here the CDR3 DNA reads TGTGCCAGCAGCTTAACCGGGGGGCCTAGCGGGAGAAGTTATAATGAGCAGTTCTTC. Translation gives CASSLTGGPSGRSYNEQFF.